A selection of T cell receptor beta chains follows, all from one sample in a study of blood T cell repertoires in COVID-19. The data were produced by immunoSEQ multiplex PCR, yet TCRdb's version contains in-frame clones alone and is incomplete. The table records 250,000 to 400,000 clones, 85% of them present only once. The sample taken for sequencing was PBMCs or T cells enriched from blood (not recorded which). These receptors were taken from a woman in her 30s who had been exposed to COVID-19. The CDR3 runs from the conserved cysteine through the conserved F or W. A D gene is named only where the DNA matches it firmly. Clone size is stated in some rows and not others, as once, few, many or a class when expanded.

NA	NA	TRBV2	TRBJ2-5	TGTGCCAGCAGGGCCCTAGCGTTTGCTCGAGAGACCCAGTACTTC	CASRALAFARETQYF
few	TRBD1	TRBV28	TRBJ1-5	TGTGCCAGCAGTACGATACAGGGGGCAAGGAATCAGCCCCAGCATTTT	CASSTIQGARNQPQHF
NA	TRBD1	TRBV5-1	TRBJ1-1	TGCGCCAGCAGCTACAGGGGAGGTGGTGAAGCTTTCTTT	CASSYRGGGEAFF
NA	NA	TRBV5-4	TRBJ2-7	TGTGCCAGCAGCTTTGACATTACCTACGAGCAGTACTTC	CASSFDITYEQYF
NA	NA	TRBV28	TRBJ1-4	TGTGCCAGCAGTTTATTGCGTTCAACTAATGAAAAACTGTTTTTT	CASSLLRSTNEKLFF
NA	NA	TRBV6-5	TRBJ1-6	TGTGCCAGCAGTTATCGGGGTCCTAATTCACCCCTCCACTTT	CASSYRGPNSPLHF
NA	NA	TRBV10-1	TRBJ1-1	TGCGCCAGCAGTGAGGGGTCAGGGTCGAACACTGAAGCTTTCTTT	CASSEGSGSNTEAFF
NA	TRBD2	TRBV25-1	TRBJ2-5	TGTGCCAGCAGTGAATTGGCGGGGGGGCCGACCGAGACCCAGTACTTC	CASSELAGGPTETQYF
NA	TRBD2	TRBV6-5	TRBJ2-7	TGTGCCAGCAGTTCTGGACTAGTGAGTGGCTATACGGAGCAGTACTTC	CASSSGLVSGYTEQYF
NA	NA	TRBV6-5	TRBJ2-3	TGTGCCAGCAGTTACTCAAGCCGGTCAACAGATACGCAGTATTTT	CASSYSSRSTDTQYF
NA	NA	TRBV30	TRBJ2-5	TGTGCCTGGAGTGTATGGCTCGGCCGGCGGGAGACCCAGTACTTC	CAWSVWLGRRETQYF
NA	TRBD1	TRBV28	TRBJ1-4	TGTGCCAGCAGTACACAGGGGGCTCTAGAAAAACTGTTTTTT	CASSTQGALEKLFF
NA	NA	TRBV5-1	TRBJ2-3	TGCGCAGCAATAGGCAGGACTAGCACAGATACGCAGTATTTT	CAAIGRTSTDTQYF
NA	TRBD1	TRBV27	TRBJ1-2	TGTGCCAGCGCCGGACAGGGACGCTATGGCTACACCTTC	CASAGQGRYGYTF
NA	NA	TRBV6-1	TRBJ2-3	TGTGCCAGCAGTGAAGTTCATGGGGGCCCAGCGCAGTATTTT	CASSEVHGGPAQYF
NA	NA	TRBV7-2	TRBJ2-7	TGTGCCAGCAGCTTAGCGCGACAGGACGAGCAGTACTTC	CASSLARQDEQYF
NA	TRBD1	TRBV27	TRBJ2-5	TGTGCCAGCAGTCTAACAGGGGGCCGAGAGACCCAGTACTTC	CASSLTGGRETQYF
once	TRBD2	TRBV7-9	TRBJ2-1	TGTGCCAGCAGCCCCGATCCGGGACTAGGTTCGTACAATGAGCAGTTCTTC	CASSPDPGLGSYNEQFF
NA	TRBD1	TRBV7-2	TRBJ1-5	TGTGCCAGCAGCTTGTGGACAGGGGGATCGCCCCAGCATTTT	CASSLWTGGSPQHF
NA	NA	TRBV18	TRBJ2-2	TGTGCCAGCTCACCACAGGAGAACACCGAGGAGCTGTTTTTT	CASSPQENTEELFF
once	NA	TRBV10-3	TRBJ1-2	TGTGCCATCAGCGTAAATAGGGGCAATATGGGAGGCTACACCTTC	CAISVNRGNMGGYTF
NA	TRBD2	TRBV7-2	TRBJ2-3	TGTGCCAGCAGCTCCGGGACTAGCGGGGGGGCAGATACGCAGTATTTT	CASSSGTSGGADTQYF
once	TRBD1	TRBV14	TRBJ1-1	TGTGCCAGCAGCCAGATCCGGACAGGGCCCCTCTTTAGGAACACTGAAGCTTTCTTT	CASSQIRTGPLFRNTEAFF